This T cell receptor (beta chain) appears in the sequencing data of a study of Graves' ophthalmopathy and Graves' hyperthyroidism. Broader study findings: A model built from 13 signatures distinguished ophthalmopathy from stable hyperthyroidism with 85% to 90% sensitivity and about 80% specificity. This model predicted ophthalmopathy progression (sensitivity 60% to 71%, specificity 72% to 85%).

This clonotype was seen many times. Its antigen is undetermined. The length of the CDR3 is 16 residues. V shed 6 bases and J 2 bases; nucleotides not matched to a gene: 10. Germline loops: CDR1 MDHEN, CDR2 SYDVKM. Scientists amplified the TCR beta CDR3 regions from RNA transcripts. HTBI primers primed a first-round RT-PCR, and a second-round multiplex PCR followed. TCRdb reprocessed the multiplex PCR reads via MiXCR and lists one record per CDR3 protein. The sample includes some 390,000 distinct CDR3 sequences, about 16% of them seen just once. The chain combines TRBV28 with TRBJ2-7; TRBD1 agrees at 10 bases. The sample was peripheral blood. The TCR comes from a woman under 30 with Graves' ophthalmopathy. This CDR3 is CASSLPPGTGAYEQYF. For the CDR3, the DNA is TGTGCCAGCAGCCTGCCACCGGGGACAGGGGCCTACGAGCAGTACTTC.